These 3 T cell receptor beta chains came from one sample sequenced in a study of vaccination effects on CD4 cells after COVID-19. Clones were sequenced by immunoSEQ multiplex PCR, and TCRdb holds only the in-frame ones, with some missing. The sample yields 25,000 or so clones, around 75% seen once. These TCRs are of unknown antigen specificity. Peptide-pool stimulation followed by sequencing identified expanded antigen-specific CD4+ clonotypes in the ViraFEST assay. It was after approximately 11 days of culture that CD4+ T cells were isolated. Neither prior SARS-CoV-2 infection nor positive nucleocapsid antibodies were present in the vaccine recipients. The sample here was CD4+ T cells from PBMCs cultured with HCoV-NL63 spike peptides, taken before COVID-19 vaccination. All receptors come from a human donor who received a COVID-19 vaccine.

The chain employs TRBV2 and TRBJ2-5; TRBD1 matches 7 bases. The CDR3 runs 14 residues. Germline V gene lookup returns CDR1 SNHLY and CDR2 FYNNEI. With V trimmed by 5 bases and J by 2 bases, 5 bases remained unmatched. CDR3 sequence reads: CASSLGTEQETQYF. The CDR3, as DNA: TGTGCCAGCAGTCTCGGGACAGAACAAGAGACCCAGTACTTC.

This clone occurred once. The chain uses TRBV6-4 and TRBJ2-7; TRBD2 aligns across 8 bases. Germline V gene data show CDR1 as MRHNA and CDR2 as SNTAGT. The length of the CDR3 is 11 residues. Written as DNA, the CDR3 is TGTGCGTGGACTAGCAGATACGAGCAGTACTTC. The encoded protein is CAWTSRYEQYF.

This chain connects TRBV30 to TRBJ1-2, with D possibly matching TRBD1 (5 bases). Germline V gene sequence: CDR1 GTSNPN, CDR2 SVGIG (reference sequence). V gave up 2 bases and J gave up 4 bases, with 11 bases separating them. There are 13 residues in the CDR3. Written as DNA, the CDR3 is TGTGCCTGGAGTCCCGGGACCGCCTATGGCTACACCTTC. It yields the protein CAWSPGTAYGYTF. Variable domain in full (rest from reference TRBV30 and TRBJ1-2): SQTIHQWPATLVQPVGSPLSLECTVEGTSNPNLYWYRQAAGRGLQLLFYSVGIGQISSEVPQNLSASRPQDRQFILSSKKLLLSDSGFYLCAWSPGTAYGYTFGSGTRLTVV.